This TCR beta chain originates from a study of blood T cell repertoires in COVID-19. At the level of the study: T cells, B-cell-depleted T cells, or PBMCs supplied cDNA or gDNA.

Clones were sequenced by immunoSEQ multiplex PCR, and TCRdb holds only the in-frame ones, with some missing. Of some 50,000 clones listed, about 85% are singletons. The CDR3 extends over 15 amino acids. Per the germline V gene, CDR1 is SGHRS and CDR2 is YFSETQ. With 3 bases clipped from V and 0 bases from J, the junction kept 4 bases outside the gene matches. This TCR came from a man between 50 and 59 years old with acute or convalescent COVID-19. Sequenced sample: peripheral blood. This sequence joins TRBV5-1 and TRBJ1-1; 8 bases fit TRBD1. The CDR3 is CASSSGTGVNTEAFF. The CDR3 DNA follows: TGCGCCAGCAGCTCCGGGACAGGAGTGAACACTGAAGCTTTCTTT.